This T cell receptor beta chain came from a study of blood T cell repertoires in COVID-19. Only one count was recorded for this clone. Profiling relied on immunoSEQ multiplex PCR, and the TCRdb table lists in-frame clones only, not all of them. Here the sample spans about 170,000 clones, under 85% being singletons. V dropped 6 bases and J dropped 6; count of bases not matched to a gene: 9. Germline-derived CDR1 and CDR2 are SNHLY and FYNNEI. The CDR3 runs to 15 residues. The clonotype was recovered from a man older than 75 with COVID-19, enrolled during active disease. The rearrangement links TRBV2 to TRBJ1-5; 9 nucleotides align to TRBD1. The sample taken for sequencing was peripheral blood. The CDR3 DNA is TGTGCCAGCAGCGCCCAGGGACAGGGTAGTCAGCCCCAGCATTTT. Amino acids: CASSAQGQGSQPQHF.